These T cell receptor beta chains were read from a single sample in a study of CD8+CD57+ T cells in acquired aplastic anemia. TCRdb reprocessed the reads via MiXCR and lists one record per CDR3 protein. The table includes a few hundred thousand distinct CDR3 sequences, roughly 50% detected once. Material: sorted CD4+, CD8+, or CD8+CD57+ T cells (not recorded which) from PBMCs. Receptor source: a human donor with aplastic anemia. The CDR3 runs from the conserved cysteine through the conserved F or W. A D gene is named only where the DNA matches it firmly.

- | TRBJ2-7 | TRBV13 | CASGSWGTSRYEQYF
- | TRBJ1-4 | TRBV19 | CASSWSAANEKLFF
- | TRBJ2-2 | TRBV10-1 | CASSEEPFGSRTAGELFF
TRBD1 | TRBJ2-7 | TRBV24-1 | CATSDPGTGGQYEQYF
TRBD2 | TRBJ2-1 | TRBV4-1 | CASSQDLGAGWGNKQFF
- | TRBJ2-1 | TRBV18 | CASSPRGRGAYNEQFF
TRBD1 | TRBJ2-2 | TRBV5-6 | CGSSRTGGTGELFF
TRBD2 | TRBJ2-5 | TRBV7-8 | CASSLVLAGGFGVQYF
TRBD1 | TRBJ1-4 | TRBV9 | CASSVGGTGINEKLFF
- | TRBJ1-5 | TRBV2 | CASKAGGLQETQHF
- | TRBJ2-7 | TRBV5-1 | CASSNGAVDGGEQYF
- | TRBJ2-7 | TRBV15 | CATSRTGVSYEQYF
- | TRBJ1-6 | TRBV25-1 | CASSEGRSNSPLHF
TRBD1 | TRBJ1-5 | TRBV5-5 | CASTSTGINQPQHF
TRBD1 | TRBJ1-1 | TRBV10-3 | CAISVQGASEAFF
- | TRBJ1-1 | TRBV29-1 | CSVSRRDEAFF
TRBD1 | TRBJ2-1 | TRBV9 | CASSVGTGGLFSYNEQFF
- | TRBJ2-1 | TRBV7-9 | CASSLWFGQGSHNEQFF
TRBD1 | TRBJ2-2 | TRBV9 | CASSVYGTGNTGELFF
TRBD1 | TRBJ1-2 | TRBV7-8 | CASSSQHWTGHFYGYTF
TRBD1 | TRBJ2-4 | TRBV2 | CASLGDRGKNIQYF
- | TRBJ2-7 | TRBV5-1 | CASSLRGEWGITYEQYF
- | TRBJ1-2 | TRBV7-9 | CASSLASLAYGYTF
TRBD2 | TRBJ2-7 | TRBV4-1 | CASSRPGLALYEQYF
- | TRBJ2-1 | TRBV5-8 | CASSLDRSPPFF
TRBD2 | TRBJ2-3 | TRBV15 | CATSRDSGGDTQYF
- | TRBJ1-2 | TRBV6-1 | CASSAERAMGYTF
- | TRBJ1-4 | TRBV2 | CASSLLREVNEKLFF
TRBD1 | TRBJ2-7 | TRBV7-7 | CASSLAEGQEFIF
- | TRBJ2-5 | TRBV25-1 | CASSEWGAGKETQYF
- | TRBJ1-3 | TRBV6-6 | CASRDTSSGNTIYF
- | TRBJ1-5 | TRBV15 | CATSRDEAGPQPQHF
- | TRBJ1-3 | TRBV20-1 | CSAVGGSGNTIYF
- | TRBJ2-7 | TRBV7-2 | CASSLAVASYKQYF
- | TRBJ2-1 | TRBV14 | CASSYEGGSRNEQFF
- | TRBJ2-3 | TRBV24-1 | CATSDPPTDTQYF
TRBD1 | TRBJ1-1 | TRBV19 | CASRRDSRPRNTEAFF
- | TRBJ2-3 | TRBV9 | CASSVGRGASTDTQYF
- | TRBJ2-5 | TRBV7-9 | CASSNHFSGTEETQYF
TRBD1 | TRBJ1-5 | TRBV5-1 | CASSQYGTGNNQPQHF
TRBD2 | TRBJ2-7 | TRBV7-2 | CASSFTSGDYEQYF
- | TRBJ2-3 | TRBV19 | CASSSETGGGLGGTDTQYF
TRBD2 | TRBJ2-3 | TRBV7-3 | CASSPNGRGSTDTQYF
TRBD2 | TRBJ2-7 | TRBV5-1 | CASSWGGLGAYEQYF
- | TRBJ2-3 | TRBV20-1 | CSAKELASDTQYF
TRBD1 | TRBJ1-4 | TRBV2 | CASSPQGFTNEKLFF
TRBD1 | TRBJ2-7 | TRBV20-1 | CSAKTTGGSYEQYF
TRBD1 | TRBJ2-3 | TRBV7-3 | CASSLGQAPDTQYF
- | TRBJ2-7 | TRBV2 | CASRGSFYEQYF
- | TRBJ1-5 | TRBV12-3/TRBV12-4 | CASSPGGGNQPQHF
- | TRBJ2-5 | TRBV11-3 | CASSHGQRGVQETQYF
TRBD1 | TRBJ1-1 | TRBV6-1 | CASSETGVNTEAFF
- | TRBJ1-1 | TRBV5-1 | CASSLTAASTEAFF